This T cell receptor (beta chain) was identified during a study of T cells in localized non-small cell lung cancer. Whole-study findings and limits: Only one tumor region was sequenced, so heterogeneity remains possible. T cell clonality was highest in uninvolved adjacent lung, above tumor.

Sequencing used immunoSEQ multiplex PCR; TCRdb keeps in-frame clones, though not all of them. The data show roughly 53,000 clones, approximately 88% seen once. A remark on this clone: Its antigen remains unidentified.

Germline values: CDR1 SNHLY, CDR2 FYNNEI. Trimming shortened V by 6 bases and J by 0 bases, and 8 bases separated the two germline ends. The length of the CDR3 is 14 residues. The clonotype was recovered from a man aged 40 to 75 with stage III lung adenocarcinoma. The specimen was peripheral blood mononuclear cells, collected before any cancer treatment. The chain couples TRBV2 to TRBJ2-2; D may match TRBD1 or TRBD2 (5 bases each). In DNA form, the CDR3 reads TGTGCCAGCAGAGGGACCGCGAACACCGGGGAGCTGTTTTTT. Translated, it gives CASRGTANTGELFF.